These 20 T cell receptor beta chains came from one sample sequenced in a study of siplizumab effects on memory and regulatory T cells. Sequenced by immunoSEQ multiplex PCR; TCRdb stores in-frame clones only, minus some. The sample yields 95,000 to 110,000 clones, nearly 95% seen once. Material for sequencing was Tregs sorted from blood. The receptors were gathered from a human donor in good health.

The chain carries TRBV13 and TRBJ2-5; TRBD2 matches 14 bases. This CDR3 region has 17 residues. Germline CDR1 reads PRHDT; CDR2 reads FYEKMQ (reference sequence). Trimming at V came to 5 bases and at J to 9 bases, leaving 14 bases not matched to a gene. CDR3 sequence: CASSLGTSGGSGGAQYF. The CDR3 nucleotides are TGTGCCAGCAGCCTCGGGACTAGCGGGGGATCAGGTGGGGCCCAGTACTTC.

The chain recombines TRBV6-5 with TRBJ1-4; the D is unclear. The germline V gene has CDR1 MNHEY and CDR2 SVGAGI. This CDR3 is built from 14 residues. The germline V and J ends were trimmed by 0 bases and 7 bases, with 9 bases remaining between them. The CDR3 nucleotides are TGTGCCAGCAGTTACTCAGGAGATCTTGAAAAACTGTTTTTT. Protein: CASSYSGDLEKLFF.

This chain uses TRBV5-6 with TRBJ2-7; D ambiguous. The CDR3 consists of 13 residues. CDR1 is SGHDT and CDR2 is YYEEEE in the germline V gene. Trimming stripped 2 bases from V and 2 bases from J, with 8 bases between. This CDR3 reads CASSFPPPYEQYF. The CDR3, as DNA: TGTGCCAGCAGCTTCCCACCCCCCTACGAGCAGTACTTC.

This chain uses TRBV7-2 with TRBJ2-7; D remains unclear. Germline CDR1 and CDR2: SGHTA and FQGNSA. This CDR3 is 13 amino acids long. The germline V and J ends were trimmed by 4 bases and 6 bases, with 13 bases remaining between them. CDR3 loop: CASSSGRLTEQYF. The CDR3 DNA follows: TGTGCCAGCAGCTCAGGTCGTTTAACCGAGCAGTACTTC.

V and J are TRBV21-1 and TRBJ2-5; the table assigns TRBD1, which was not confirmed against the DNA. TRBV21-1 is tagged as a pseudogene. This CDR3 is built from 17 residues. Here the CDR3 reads CASSEQADSNQKETQYF. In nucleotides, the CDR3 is TGTGCCAGCAGCGAGCAGGCTGACAGTAACCAAAAAGAGACCCAGTACTTC.

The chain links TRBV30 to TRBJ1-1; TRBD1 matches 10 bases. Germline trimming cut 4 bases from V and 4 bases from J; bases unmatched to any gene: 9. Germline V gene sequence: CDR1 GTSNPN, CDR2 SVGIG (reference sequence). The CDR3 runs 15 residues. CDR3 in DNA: TGTGCCTGGACTCTAGGACAGGGGGTGCCCACTGAAGCTTTCTTT. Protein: CAWTLGQGVPTEAFF.

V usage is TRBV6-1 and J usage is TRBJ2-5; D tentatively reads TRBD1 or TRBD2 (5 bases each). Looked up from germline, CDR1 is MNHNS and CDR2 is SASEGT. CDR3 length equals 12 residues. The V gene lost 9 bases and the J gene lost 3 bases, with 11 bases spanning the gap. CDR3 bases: TGTGCCAGTTGTTGGGGGAAAGAGACCCAGTACTTC. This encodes CASCWGKETQYF.

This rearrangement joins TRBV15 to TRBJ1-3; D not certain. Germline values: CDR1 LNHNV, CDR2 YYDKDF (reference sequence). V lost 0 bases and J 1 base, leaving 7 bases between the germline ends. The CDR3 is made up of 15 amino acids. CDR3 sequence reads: CATSRDGVSGNTIYF. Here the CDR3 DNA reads TGTGCCACCAGCAGAGATGGAGTTTCTGGAAACACCATATATTTT.

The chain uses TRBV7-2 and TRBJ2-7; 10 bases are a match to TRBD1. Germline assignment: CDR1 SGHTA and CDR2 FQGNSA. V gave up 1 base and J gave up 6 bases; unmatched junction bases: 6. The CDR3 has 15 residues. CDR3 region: CASSLVDRGHGEQYF. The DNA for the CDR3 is TGTGCCAGCAGCTTAGTTGACAGGGGGCACGGCGAGCAGTACTTC.

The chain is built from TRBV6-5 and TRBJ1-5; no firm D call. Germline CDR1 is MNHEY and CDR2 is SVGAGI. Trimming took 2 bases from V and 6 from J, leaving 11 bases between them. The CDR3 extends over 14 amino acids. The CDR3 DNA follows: TGTGCCAGCAGTTACAGAAGGGATGGTCAGCCCCAGCATTTT. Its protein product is CASSYRRDGQPQHF.

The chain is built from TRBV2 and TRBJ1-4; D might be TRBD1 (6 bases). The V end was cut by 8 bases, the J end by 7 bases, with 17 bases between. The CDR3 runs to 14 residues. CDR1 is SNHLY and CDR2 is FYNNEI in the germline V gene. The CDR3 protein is CASSPGRGVEKLFF. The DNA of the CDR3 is TGTGCCAGCTCACCGGGCAGGGGTGTTGAAAAACTGTTTTTT.

CDR3 region: CASSPLRQGVYEQYF. The CDR3 coding sequence is TGTGCCAGCTCCCCCCTTAGACAGGGGGTTTACGAGCAGTACTTC. This chain uses TRBV18 with TRBJ2-7; 9 nucleotides agree with TRBD1. V lost 6 bases and J lost 4; bases outside the gene matches: 10. CDR1 is KGHSH and CDR2 is LQKENI in the germline V gene. The CDR3 sequence is 15 residues long.

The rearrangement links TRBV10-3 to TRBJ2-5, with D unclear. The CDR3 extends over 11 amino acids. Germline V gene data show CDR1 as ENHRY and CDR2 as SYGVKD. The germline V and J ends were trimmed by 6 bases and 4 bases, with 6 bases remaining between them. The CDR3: CAIRKGETQYF. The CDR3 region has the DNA TGTGCCATCAGGAAAGGAGAGACCCAGTACTTC.

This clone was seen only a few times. CDR3 sequence: CAITPGQGNTEAFF. The CDR3 DNA reads TGTGCCATCACCCCGGGACAAGGAAACACTGAAGCTTTCTTT. J is TRBJ1-1 and V is TRBV10-3; weak D call: TRBD1 (6 bases). V was pared by 7 bases and J by 2 bases, with 14 bases between. The CDR3 is made up of 14 amino acids. Germline lookup yields CDR1 ENHRY and CDR2 SYGVKD.

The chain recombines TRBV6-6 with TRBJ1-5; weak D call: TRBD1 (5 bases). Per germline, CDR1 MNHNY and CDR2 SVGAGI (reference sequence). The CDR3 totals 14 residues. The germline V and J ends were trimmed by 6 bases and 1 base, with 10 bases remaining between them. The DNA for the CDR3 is TGTGCCAGCAGACAGGATGCAAGCAATCAGCCCCAGCATTTT. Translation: CASRQDASNQPQHF.

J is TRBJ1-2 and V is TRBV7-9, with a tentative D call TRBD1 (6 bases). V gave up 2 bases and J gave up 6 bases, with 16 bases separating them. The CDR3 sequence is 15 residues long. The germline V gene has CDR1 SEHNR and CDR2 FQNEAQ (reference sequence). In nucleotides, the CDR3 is TGTGCCAGCAGCTTAACAGGGAGGCGGTCTGATGGCTACACCTTC. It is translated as CASSLTGRRSDGYTF.

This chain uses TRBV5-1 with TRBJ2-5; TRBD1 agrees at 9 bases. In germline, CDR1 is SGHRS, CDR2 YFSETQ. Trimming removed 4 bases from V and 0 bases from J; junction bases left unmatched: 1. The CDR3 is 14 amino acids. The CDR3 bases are TGCGCCAGCAGCGGGACAGGGCACCAAGAGACCCAGTACTTC. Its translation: CASSGTGHQETQYF.

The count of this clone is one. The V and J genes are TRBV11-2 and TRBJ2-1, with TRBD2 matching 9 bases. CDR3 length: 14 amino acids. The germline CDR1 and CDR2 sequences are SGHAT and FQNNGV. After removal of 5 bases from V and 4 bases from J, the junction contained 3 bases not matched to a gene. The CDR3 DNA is TGTGCCAGCAGCACTAGCGGGCGATACAATGAGCAGTTCTTC. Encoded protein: CASSTSGRYNEQFF.

The CDR3 spells CASLGSGNRAFF. CDR3 coding DNA: TGCGCCAGCCTCGGATCGGGTAATCGGGCTTTCTTT. This sequence joins TRBV5-1 and TRBJ1-1, with D uncertain. Trimming took 7 bases from V and 11 from J, leaving 18 bases between them. The CDR3 has 12 residues. The germline V gene has CDR1 SGHRS and CDR2 YFSETQ.

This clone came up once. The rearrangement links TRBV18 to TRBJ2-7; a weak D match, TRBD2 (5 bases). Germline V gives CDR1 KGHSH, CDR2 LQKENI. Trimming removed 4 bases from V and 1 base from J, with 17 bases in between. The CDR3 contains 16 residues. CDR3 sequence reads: CASSRIRGQKSYEQYF. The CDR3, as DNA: TGTGCCAGCTCACGGATTCGGGGTCAGAAGTCCTACGAGCAGTACTTC.